Here is one T cell receptor beta chain with its context. Its target is not known. The V gene's germline CDR1 is SGDLS and CDR2 YYNGEE. The CDR3 sequence is 15 residues long. Trimming removed 0 bases from V and 3 bases from J, with 13 bases in between. MiXCR was run by TCRdb on the 5' RACE reads, yielding one entry per CDR3 protein. Found here are 220,000 or so distinct CDR3 sequences, 7% of them singletons; the top ten hold about 3.6%. This sample was included in a study of identical twins. Points from the study as a whole: Memory repertoires lacked the insertion deficit that abundant cord blood beta clonotypes showed.

These data also featured in a second study, about yellow fever vaccine responses in identical twins.

The chain uses TRBV9 and TRBJ2-7, with D hard to call. This TCR came from a woman aged 18-29 years in good health. Sequenced sample: memory (CD45RO+) T cells sorted from blood. CDR3 amino acids: CASSVAGSTHYEQYF. CDR3 DNA: TGTGCCAGCAGCGTAGCAGGATCAACCCACTACGAGCAGTACTTC.